The 17 T cell receptor beta chains in this list originate from one sample, sequenced in a study of cytomegalovirus exposure and HLA in healthy donors. The PCR was carried out with 60 Vbeta primers and 13 Jbeta primers. Measured with immunoSEQ multiplex PCR; TCRdb has only the in-frame clones, and not every one. This sample has about 30,000 clones, with about 83% found just once. Material: PBMCs. The source is a boy between 10 and 17 years old in good health and CMV-seronegative.

The chain is built from TRBV27 and TRBJ2-5; D unresolved. Trimming removed 5 bases from V and 5 bases from J, with 9 bases in between. The CDR3 sequence is 12 residues long. Germline CDR1 and CDR2: MNHEY and SMNVEV (reference sequence). The CDR3 here is CASSTPGETQYF. DNA for the CDR3: TGTGCCAGCAGTACCCCTGGCGAGACCCAGTACTTC.

The chain joins TRBV9 to TRBJ2-3; 8 bases match TRBD2. CDR3 size: 13 residues. The V gene end was trimmed by 7 bases and the J gene end by 5 bases; junction bases not matched to a gene: 6. The germline V gene encodes CDR1 SGDLS and CDR2 YYNGEE. As DNA, the CDR3 is TGTGCCAGCTCAAACAGCGGGGGAGATACGCAGTATTTT. Its translation is CASSNSGGDTQYF.

This clone was detected once. The V gene is TRBV6-5, the J gene TRBJ1-2; weak D call: TRBD1 (5 bases). The V end lost 2 bases, the J end lost 8 bases, and 12 bases lay between the germline ends. CDR1 is MNHEY and CDR2 is SVGAGI in the germline V gene. The CDR3 has 13 residues. The CDR3 here is CASSYGQGGGYTF. CDR3 in DNA: TGTGCCAGCAGTTACGGGCAGGGCGGCGGCTACACCTTC.

CDR3 bases: TGTGCCACCAGCAGAGGAGATTGGACAGGGGCTAATGAAAAACTGTTTTTT. This codes for CATSRGDWTGANEKLFF. The rearrangement joins TRBV15 to TRBJ1-4; 9 nucleotides line up with TRBD1. The CDR3 is 17 amino acids. Germline CDR1 is LNHNV and CDR2 is YYDKDF (reference sequence). With 1 base clipped from V and 3 bases from J, the junction kept 6 bases outside the gene matches.

This clone appeared a few times. This rearrangement joins TRBV27 to TRBJ1-5, with D maybe TRBD1 (6 bases). The V gene lost 5 bases and the J gene lost 8 bases, with 22 bases spanning the gap. In germline, CDR1 is MNHEY, CDR2 SMNVEV (reference sequence). The CDR3 is 16 residues long. CDR3 sequence reads: CASSPYRVDSGEPQHF. DNA for the CDR3: TGTGCCAGCAGTCCGTACCGCGTGGACAGTGGGGAGCCCCAGCATTTT.

The chain is built from TRBV5-1 and TRBJ1-2, with 11 bases identical to TRBD1. Germline V gene sequence: CDR1 SGHRS, CDR2 YFSETQ. J was trimmed by 5 bases and V by 6 bases; bases with no gene match: 6. The CDR3 has 14 residues. CDR3 sequence: CASKPGTGGYGYTF. DNA of the CDR3: TGCGCCAGCAAGCCAGGGACAGGGGGGTATGGCTACACCTTC.

The V call is TRBV12-5, the J call TRBJ2-5; tentatively, D is TRBD2 (7 bases). This CDR3 region has 14 residues. V lost 7 bases and J lost 5, with 17 bases in between. Germline CDR1 is LGHNT and CDR2 is FRNRAP. The CDR3 DNA reads TGTGCTAGTGCCCAGGGGAGGGGGGTTGAGACCCAGTACTTC. Its translation is CASAQGRGVETQYF. The whole variable domain, remainder taken from reference TRBV12-5 and TRBJ2-5, is DARVTQTPRHKVTEMGQEVTMRCQPILGHNTVFWYRQTMMQGLELLAYFRNRAPLDDSGMPKDRFSAEMPDATLATLKIQPSEPRDSAVYFCASAQGRGVETQYFGPGTRLLVL.

The chain employs TRBV4-3 and TRBJ2-2, with D possibly being TRBD1 (5 bases). Germline-derived CDR1 and CDR2 are LGHNA and YSLEER. The ends were cut back, 0 bases at V and 0 bases at J, with 14 bases in the middle. This CDR3 is 18 amino acids long. The CDR3 region has the DNA TGCGCCAGCAGCCAAGAATTGATGACAGCCGCGAACACCGGGGAGCTGTTTTTT. This codes for CASSQELMTAANTGELFF.

The gene calls are TRBV28 and TRBJ2-5, with 12 bases that match TRBD2. This CDR3 region has 16 residues. The germline CDR1 and CDR2 sequences are MDHEN and SYDVKM. The ends lost 3 bases at V and 1 base at J; junction bases unmatched: 3. The CDR3 DNA reads TGTGCCAGCAGTTTCTCTAGCGGGGGGGCCCAAGAGACCCAGTACTTC. It specifies CASSFSSGGAQETQYF.

The V and J genes are TRBV29-1 and TRBJ2-7; 7 nucleotides align to TRBD1. This CDR3 comprises 12 residues. The germline CDR1 and CDR2 sequences are SQVTM and ANQGSEA. The junction had 7 bases not matched to a gene; V was cut back by 7 bases and J by 4 bases. The CDR3 spells CSAMGQPYEQYF. The CDR3, as DNA: TGCAGCGCTATGGGACAGCCGTACGAGCAGTACTTC.

The chain employs TRBV5-6 and TRBJ1-2, with D unclear. V lost 4 bases and J 6 bases, leaving 13 bases between the germline ends. The CDR3 runs to 13 residues. Germline V gives CDR1 SGHDT, CDR2 YYEEEE. CDR3 region: CASSVASTDGYTF. The CDR3, as DNA: TGTGCCAGCAGCGTAGCATCGACTGATGGCTACACCTTC. The full variable domain, with the rest looked up from reference TRBV5-6 and TRBJ1-2, is DAGVTQSPTHLIKTRGQQVTLRCSPKSGHDTVSWYQQALGQGPQFIFQYYEEEERQRGNFPDRFSGHQFPNYSSELNVNALLLGDSALYLCASSVASTDGYTFGSGTRLTVV.

This clone was picked up a small number of times. The chain combines TRBV4-1 with TRBJ2-3; D might be TRBD1 (5 bases). The CDR3 is made up of 16 amino acids. Looked up from germline, CDR1 is MGHRA and CDR2 is YSYEKL. Trimming removed 4 bases from V and 2 bases from J, with 16 bases in between. The CDR3 is CASSLLRADTTDTQYF. The CDR3 DNA is TGCGCCAGCAGCCTGCTCAGGGCAGACACCACAGATACGCAGTATTTT.

V usage is TRBV5-1 and J usage is TRBJ2-7; D is possibly TRBD2 (6 bases). This CDR3 is built from 15 residues. Germline CDR1 SGHRS, CDR2 YFSETQ. Between the trimmed V and J ends, which lost 4 bases and 3 bases, there was a span of 17 bases. DNA of the CDR3: TGCGCCAGCAGCCCAACGTACGGGGGATACTACGAGCAGTACTTC. This gives the protein CASSPTYGGYYEQYF.

In regard to this clone: A read error may account for a junction end that differs from germline. The CDR3 DNA reads as TGTGCCAGCAGCGTATTAGCGGGGGGCTACAATGAGCGGTTCTTC. This gives the protein CASSVLAGGYNERFF. The chain has TRBV9 and TRBJ2-1, with TRBD2 matching over 10 bases. The CDR3 has 15 amino acids. The V gene's germline CDR1 is SGDLS and CDR2 YYNGEE.

The CDR3 coding sequence is TGCGCCAGCAGTGAGCGACTAGCGGGGGGCGAAGAGACCCAGTACTTC. Translation gives CASSERLAGGEETQYF. The chain has TRBV10-1 and TRBJ2-5; TRBD2 aligns across 13 bases. CDR1 and CDR2 from the germline V gene are WNHNN and SYGVQD (reference sequence). This CDR3 is 16 amino acids long. J lost 3 bases, V lost 2 bases, and 3 bases had no gene match.

This chain's CDR3 is CSVEEVFLSGHVMNTEAFF. DNA of the CDR3: TGCAGCGTTGAAGAAGTCTTCCTATCGGGACACGTCATGAACACTGAAGCTTTCTTT. The chain recombines TRBV29-1 with TRBJ1-1; tentative D call: TRBD1 (6 bases). This CDR3 region has 19 residues. The V gene lost 0 bases and the J gene lost 0 bases, with 23 bases spanning the gap. CDR1 SQVTM and CDR2 ANQGSEA come from the germline V gene. Drawing the rest from reference TRBV29-1 and TRBJ1-1, the complete variable domain is SAVISQKPSRDICQRGTSLTIQCQVDSQVTMMFWYRQQPGQSLTLIATANQGSEATYESGFVIDKFPISRPNLTFSTLTVSNMSPEDSSIYLCSVEEVFLSGHVMNTEAFFGQGTRLTVV.

This clone is a singleton in its sample. The J gene is TRBJ2-1, the V gene TRBV14; 10 bases match TRBD2. V gave up 0 bases and J gave up 3 bases; unmatched junction bases: 5. The CDR3 extends over 17 amino acids. Germline loops: CDR1 SGHDN, CDR2 FVKESK. As DNA, the CDR3 is TGTGCCAGCAGCCAAGATCTACTAGCGGGGTACTACAATGAGCAGTTCTTC. Amino acid sequence: CASSQDLLAGYYNEQFF.